This TCR beta chain was profiled in a study of T-cell reconstitution after alpha-beta-depleted transplantation in children. TCRbeta library preparation incorporated unique molecular identifiers. TCRdb fed the PCR reads into MiXCR, producing one record per CDR3 protein. The sample has fewer than 400,000 distinct CDR3 sequences, 20% seen once. This CDR3 spans 15 amino acids. The V and J ends lost 0 bases and 6 bases respectively, with 12 bases between them. CDR1 and CDR2 from the germline V gene are MNHEY and SVGEGT. The receptor was derived from a human donor who donated a stem cell graft to a child with acute myeloid leukemia. The sample consisted of PBMCs from the stem cell graft donor, taken from the stem cell graft. The chain carries TRBV6-2 or TRBV6-3 and TRBJ2-4; D uncertain. CDR3 nucleotides: TGTGCCAGCAGTTACTCGATGCTAACCAGAAACATTCAGTACTTC. Translation gives CASSYSMLTRNIQYF.